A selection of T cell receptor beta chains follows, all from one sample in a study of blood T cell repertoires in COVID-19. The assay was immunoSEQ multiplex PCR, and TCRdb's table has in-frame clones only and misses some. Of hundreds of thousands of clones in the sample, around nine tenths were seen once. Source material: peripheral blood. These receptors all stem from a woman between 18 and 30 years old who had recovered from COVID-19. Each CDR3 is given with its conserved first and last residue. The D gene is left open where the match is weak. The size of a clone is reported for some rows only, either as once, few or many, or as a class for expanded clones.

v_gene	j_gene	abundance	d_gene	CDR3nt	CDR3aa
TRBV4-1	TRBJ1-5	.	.	TGCGCCAGCAGCCAAGAATCAACCGTTTATGGCCGACAGAATAGCAATCAGCCCCAGCATTTT	CASSQESTVYGRQNSNQPQHF
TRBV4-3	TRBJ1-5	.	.	TGCGCCAGCAGCCAAGATTACTGGGGGGGAGAGGACAGTCAGCCCCAGCATTTT	CASSQDYWGGEDSQPQHF
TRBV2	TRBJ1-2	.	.	TGTGCCAGCAGTCAAGACTCTGGCTACACCTTC	CASSQDSGYTF
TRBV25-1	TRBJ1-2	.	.	TGTGCCAGCAGATCAGGGGACTATGGCTACACCTTC	CASRSGDYGYTF
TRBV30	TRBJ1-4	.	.	TGTGCCTGGAGTGGACAGGCAACTAATGAAAAACTGTTTTTT	CAWSGQATNEKLFF
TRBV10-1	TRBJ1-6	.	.	TGCGCCAGCGGCACAGGGTATCATAATTCACCCCTCCACTTT	CASGTGYHNSPLHF
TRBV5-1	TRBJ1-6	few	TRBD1	TGCGCCAGCAGCTTGGCGGCAGGGGGCTATTCACCCCTCCACTTT	CASSLAAGGYSPLHF
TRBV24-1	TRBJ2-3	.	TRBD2	TGTGCCACCGGAGTAGCGGGAGACACAGATACGCAGTATTTT	CATGVAGDTDTQYF
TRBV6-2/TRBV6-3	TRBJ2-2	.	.	TGTGCCAGCAGTTACCAGGAAACCGGGGAGCTGTTTTTT	CASSYQETGELFF
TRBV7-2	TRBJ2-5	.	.	TGTGCCAGCAGCTTATTCTCGACTTTCGGGGAGACCCAGTACTTC	CASSLFSTFGETQYF
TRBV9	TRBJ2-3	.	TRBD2	TGTGCCAGCAGCCCTGCCGTGAGGACTAGCGGGAGGACGGATACGCAGTATTTT	CASSPAVRTSGRTDTQYF
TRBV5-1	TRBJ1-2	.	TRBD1	TGCGCCAGCAGCGGCTCCGGGACAGGGGGCTGGGGCTACACCTTC	CASSGSGTGGWGYTF
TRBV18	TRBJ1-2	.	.	TGTGCCAGCTCACCTCCCGTTAACCGAGACTATGGCTACACCTTC	CASSPPVNRDYGYTF
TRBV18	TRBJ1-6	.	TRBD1	TGTGCCAGCTCATCGGACAGGGTTGGATCACCCCTCCACTTT	CASSSDRVGSPLHF
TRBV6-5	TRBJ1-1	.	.	TGTGCCAGCAGTTACCAAACGACAGGTACGGGGACTGAAGCTTTCTTT	CASSYQTTGTGTEAFF
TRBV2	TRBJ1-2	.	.	TGTGCCAGCCTTCTGATAGGGGCAATAGATGGCTACACCTTC	CASLLIGAIDGYTF
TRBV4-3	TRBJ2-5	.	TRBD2	TGCGCCAGCAGCCAAGATGGGCTAGCGGGAGGGCAGGGCGAGACCCAGTACTTC	CASSQDGLAGGQGETQYF
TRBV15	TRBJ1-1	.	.	TGTGCCACCAGCAGGGGGCAGATGAACACTGAAGCTTTCTTT	CATSRGQMNTEAFF
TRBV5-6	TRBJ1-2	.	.	TGTGCCAGCAGCCCAAACAGGATCATGCGTTTAGGCTACACCTTC	CASSPNRIMRLGYTF
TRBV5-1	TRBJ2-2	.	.	TGCGCCAGCAGCCTTCGACTAGATAAGGCCGGGGAGCTGTTTTTT	CASSLRLDKAGELFF
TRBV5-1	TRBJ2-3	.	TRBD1	TGCGCCAGCAGCCCGGACAGGGGAAACACAGATACGCAGTATTTT	CASSPDRGNTDTQYF
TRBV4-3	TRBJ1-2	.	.	TGCGCCAGCAGCCAAGGGCCACAGAACTATGGCTACACCTTC	CASSQGPQNYGYTF
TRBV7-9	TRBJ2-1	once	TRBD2	TGTGCCAGCAGCCCTCGGGGGGTACTCTATGAGCAGTTCTTC	CASSPRGVLYEQFF
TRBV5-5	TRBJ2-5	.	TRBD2	TGTGCCAGCAGCCTAAAGGAGGCCGGAGCGGGGTGGCCCCAGTACTTC	CASSLKEAGAGWPQYF
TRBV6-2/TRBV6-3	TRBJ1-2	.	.	TGTGCCAGCAGTTACGAGCCAGGGTCGCATGGCTACACCTTC	CASSYEPGSHGYTF
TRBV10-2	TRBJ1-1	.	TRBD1	TGCGCCAGCGGGGGGAGACAGGGGAGTGTGAACACTGAAGCTTTCTTT	CASGGRQGSVNTEAFF
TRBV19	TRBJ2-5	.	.	TGTGCCAGTAGTGTCTCGCGGGAGACCCAGTACTTC	CASSVSRETQYF
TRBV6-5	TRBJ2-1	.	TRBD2	TGTGCCAGCAGTTACTCGAAGGGACTAGGACATGAGCAGTTCTTC	CASSYSKGLGHEQFF
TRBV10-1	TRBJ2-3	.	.	TGCGCCAGCAGTGAGGGTTCTAGGCAAGCAGATACGCAGTATTTT	CASSEGSRQADTQYF
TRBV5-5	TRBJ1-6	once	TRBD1	TGTGCCAGCAGTTCTCATTTCGGGACAGGGGTTAATAATTCACCCCTCCACTTT	CASSSHFGTGVNNSPLHF
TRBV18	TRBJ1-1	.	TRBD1	TGTGCCAGCTCACCACCGGGACAGGTATGGACTGAAGCTTTCTTT	CASSPPGQVWTEAFF
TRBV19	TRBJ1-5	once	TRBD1	TGTGCCAGTAGTGCTCCGGGACAGGGAGGCCAGCCCCAGCATTTT	CASSAPGQGGQPQHF
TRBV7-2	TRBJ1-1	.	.	TGTGCCAGCAGCTTCACAGGGAGATCTGAAGCTTTCTTT	CASSFTGRSEAFF
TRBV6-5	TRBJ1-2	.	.	TGTGCCAGCAGTACCCACCGAGCTAACTATGGCTACACCTTC	CASSTHRANYGYTF
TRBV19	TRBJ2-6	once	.	TGTGCCAGTAGTATAGTAACCGGTGGGGCCAACGTCCTGACTTTC	CASSIVTGGANVLTF
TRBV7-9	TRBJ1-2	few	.	TGTGCCAGCAGCTTAGCTTGGGGCAGGGAGGACTATGGCTACACCTTC	CASSLAWGREDYGYTF
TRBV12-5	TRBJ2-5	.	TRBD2	TGTGCTAGTGGTCCGGGGACTAGATTAGGACAAGAGACCCAGTACTTC	CASGPGTRLGQETQYF
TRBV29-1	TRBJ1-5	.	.	TGCAGCGTTGGTTCAGGGAAAGGCAATCAGCCCCAGCATTTT	CSVGSGKGNQPQHF
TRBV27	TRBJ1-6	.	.	TGTGCCAGCAGTGCATCGCCCGGGGAATTTAATTCACCCCTCCACTTT	CASSASPGEFNSPLHF
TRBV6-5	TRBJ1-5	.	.	TGTGCCAGCAGTTCCCACAGGGATGAGGGGCCCCAGCATTTT	CASSSHRDEGPQHF
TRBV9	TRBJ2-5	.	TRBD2	TGTGCCAGCAGCGTAGCGGGAGGGGGAGAGACCCAGTACTTC	CASSVAGGGETQYF
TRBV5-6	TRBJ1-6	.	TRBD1	TGTGCCAGCAGCTGGACAGGGGTTAATTCACCCCTCCACTTT	CASSWTGVNSPLHF